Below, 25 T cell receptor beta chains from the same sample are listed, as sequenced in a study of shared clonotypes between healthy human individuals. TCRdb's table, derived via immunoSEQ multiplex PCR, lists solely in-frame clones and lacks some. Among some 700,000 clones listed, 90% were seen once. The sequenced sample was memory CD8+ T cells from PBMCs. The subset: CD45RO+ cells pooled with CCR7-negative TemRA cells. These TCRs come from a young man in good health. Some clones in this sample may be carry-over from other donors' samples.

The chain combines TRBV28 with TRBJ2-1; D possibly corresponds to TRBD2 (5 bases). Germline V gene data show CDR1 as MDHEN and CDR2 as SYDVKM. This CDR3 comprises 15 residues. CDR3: CGALGSSSSYNEQFF. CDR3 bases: TGTGGGGCGTTGGGGAGCTCAAGCTCCTACAATGAGCAGTTCTTC.

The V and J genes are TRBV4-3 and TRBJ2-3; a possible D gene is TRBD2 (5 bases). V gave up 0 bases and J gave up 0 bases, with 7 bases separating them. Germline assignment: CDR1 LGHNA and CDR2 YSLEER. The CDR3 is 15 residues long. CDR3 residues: CASSQDWRSTDTQYF. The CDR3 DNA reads TGCGCCAGCAGCCAAGATTGGAGGAGCACAGATACGCAGTATTTT.

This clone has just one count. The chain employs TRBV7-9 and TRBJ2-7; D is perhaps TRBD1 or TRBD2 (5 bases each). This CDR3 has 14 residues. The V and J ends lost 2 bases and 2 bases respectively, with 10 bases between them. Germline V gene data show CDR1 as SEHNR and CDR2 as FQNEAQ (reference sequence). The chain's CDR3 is CASSLSQGAYEQYF. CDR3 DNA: TGTGCCAGCAGCTTATCCCAGGGAGCCTACGAGCAGTACTTC.

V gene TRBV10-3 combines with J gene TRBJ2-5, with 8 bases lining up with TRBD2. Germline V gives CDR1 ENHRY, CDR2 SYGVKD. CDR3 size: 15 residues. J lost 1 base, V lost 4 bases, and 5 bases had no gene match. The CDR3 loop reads CAISVGGRPQETQYF. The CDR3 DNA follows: TGTGCCATCAGTGTGGGCGGGAGGCCCCAAGAGACCCAGTACTTC.

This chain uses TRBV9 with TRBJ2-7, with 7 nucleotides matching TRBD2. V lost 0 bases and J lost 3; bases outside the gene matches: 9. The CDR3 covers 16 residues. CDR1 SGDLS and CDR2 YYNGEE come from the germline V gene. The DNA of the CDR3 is TGTGCCAGCAGCGTAGAAGGTAGCGGGTCCTTCTACGAGCAGTACTTC. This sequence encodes CASSVEGSGSFYEQYF.

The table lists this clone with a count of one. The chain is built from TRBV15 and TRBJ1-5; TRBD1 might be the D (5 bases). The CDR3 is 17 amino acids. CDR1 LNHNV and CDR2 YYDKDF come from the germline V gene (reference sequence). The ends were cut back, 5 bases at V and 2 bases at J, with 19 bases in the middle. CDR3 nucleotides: TGTGCCACCAGCCCCCGTGGCGGGGCCGTGCGCAATCAGCCCCAGCATTTT. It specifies CATSPRGGAVRNQPQHF. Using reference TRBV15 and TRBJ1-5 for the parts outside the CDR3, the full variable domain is DAMVIQNPRYQVTQFGKPVTLSCSQTLNHNVMYWYQQKSSQAPKLLFHYYDKDFNNEADTPDNFQSRRPNTSFCFLDIRSPGLGDTAMYLCATSPRGGAVRNQPQHFGDGTRLSIL.

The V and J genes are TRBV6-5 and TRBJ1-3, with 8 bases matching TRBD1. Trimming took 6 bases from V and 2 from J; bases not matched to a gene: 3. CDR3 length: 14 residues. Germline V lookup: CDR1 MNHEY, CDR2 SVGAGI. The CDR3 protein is CASSHRGAGNTIYF. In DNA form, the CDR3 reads TGTGCCAGCAGCCACAGGGGGGCTGGAAACACCATATATTTT.

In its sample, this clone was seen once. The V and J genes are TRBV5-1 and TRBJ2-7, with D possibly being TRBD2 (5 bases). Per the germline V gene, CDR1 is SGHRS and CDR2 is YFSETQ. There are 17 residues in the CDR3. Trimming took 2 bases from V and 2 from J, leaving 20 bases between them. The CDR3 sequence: CASSFWLAEVEAYEQYF. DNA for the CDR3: TGCGCCAGCAGCTTTTGGCTAGCCGAGGTGGAAGCCTACGAGCAGTACTTC. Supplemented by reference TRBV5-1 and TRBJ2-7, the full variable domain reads KAGVTQTPRYLIKTRGQQVTLSCSPISGHRSVSWYQQTPGQGLQFLFEYFSETQRNKGNFPGRFSGRQFSNSRSEMNVSTLELGDSALYLCASSFWLAEVEAYEQYFGPGTRLTVT.

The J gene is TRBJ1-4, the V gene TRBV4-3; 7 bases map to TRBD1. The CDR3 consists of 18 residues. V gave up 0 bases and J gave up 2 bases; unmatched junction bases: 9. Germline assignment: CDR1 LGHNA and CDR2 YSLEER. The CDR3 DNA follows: TGCGCCAGCAGCCAAGATTATGTGGGACAGAAGACTAATGAAAAACTGTTTTTT. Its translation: CASSQDYVGQKTNEKLFF.

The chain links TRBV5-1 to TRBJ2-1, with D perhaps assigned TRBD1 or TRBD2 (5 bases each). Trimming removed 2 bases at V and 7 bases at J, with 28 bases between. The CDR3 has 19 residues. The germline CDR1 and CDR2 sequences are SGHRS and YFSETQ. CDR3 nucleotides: TGCGCCAGCAGCTTTGCCCCCTTTATTCCCGGGACCCCTGGGAATGAGCAGTTCTTC. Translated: CASSFAPFIPGTPGNEQFF.

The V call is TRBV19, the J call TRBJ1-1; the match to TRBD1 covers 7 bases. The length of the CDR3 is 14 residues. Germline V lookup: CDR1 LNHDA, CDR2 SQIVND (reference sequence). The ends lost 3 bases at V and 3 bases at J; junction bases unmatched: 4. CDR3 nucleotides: TGTGCCAGTAGTATGGAAACAGGGGACACTGAAGCTTTCTTT. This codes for CASSMETGDTEAFF.

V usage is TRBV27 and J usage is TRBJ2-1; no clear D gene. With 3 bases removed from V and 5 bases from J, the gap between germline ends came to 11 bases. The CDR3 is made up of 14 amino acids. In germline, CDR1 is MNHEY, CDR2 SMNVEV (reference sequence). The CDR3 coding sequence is TGTGCCAGCAGTTTGATTAGACCCGACAATGAGCAGTTCTTC. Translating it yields CASSLIRPDNEQFF.

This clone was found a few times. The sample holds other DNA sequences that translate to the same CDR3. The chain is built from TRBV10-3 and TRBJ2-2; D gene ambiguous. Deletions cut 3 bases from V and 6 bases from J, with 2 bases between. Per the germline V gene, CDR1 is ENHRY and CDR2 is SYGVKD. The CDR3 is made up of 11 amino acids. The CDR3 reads CAISDSGELFF. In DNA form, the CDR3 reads TGTGCCATCAGTGATTCCGGGGAGCTGTTTTTT.

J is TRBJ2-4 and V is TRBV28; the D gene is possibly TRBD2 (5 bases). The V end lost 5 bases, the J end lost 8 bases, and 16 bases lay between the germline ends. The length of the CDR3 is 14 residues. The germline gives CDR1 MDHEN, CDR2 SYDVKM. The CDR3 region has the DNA TGTGCCAGCAGTGAGAGCCGGAGGCAAGACATTCAGTACTTC. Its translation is CASSESRRQDIQYF.

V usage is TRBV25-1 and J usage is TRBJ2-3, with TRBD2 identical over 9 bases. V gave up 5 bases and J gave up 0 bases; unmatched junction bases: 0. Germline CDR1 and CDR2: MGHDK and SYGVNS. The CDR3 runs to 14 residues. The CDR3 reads CASSTSGSTDTQYF. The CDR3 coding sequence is TGTGCCAGCAGTACTAGCGGGAGCACAGATACGCAGTATTTT.

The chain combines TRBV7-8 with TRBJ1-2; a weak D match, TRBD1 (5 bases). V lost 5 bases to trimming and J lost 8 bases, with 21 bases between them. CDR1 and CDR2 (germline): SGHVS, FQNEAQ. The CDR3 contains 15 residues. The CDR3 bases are TGTGCCAGCAGCCTCTCCCCGGGGGGGGTGGACGGCTACACCTTC. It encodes CASSLSPGGVDGYTF.

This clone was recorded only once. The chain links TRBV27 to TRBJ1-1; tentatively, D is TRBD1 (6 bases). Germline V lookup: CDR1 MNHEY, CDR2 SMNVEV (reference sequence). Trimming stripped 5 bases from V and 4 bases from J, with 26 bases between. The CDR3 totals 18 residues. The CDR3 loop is CASSLPGRTAGILTEAFF. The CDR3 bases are TGTGCCAGCAGTCTACCCGGACGGACAGCGGGGATACTCACTGAAGCTTTCTTT.

This CDR3 is CASSQDISRERPGYGYTF. In DNA, the CDR3 is TGCGCCAGCAGCCAAGATATAAGCAGGGAGCGACCTGGCTATGGCTACACCTTC. This chain links TRBV4-3 with TRBJ1-2; tentatively, D is TRBD1 (5 bases). The CDR3 spans 18 residues. Germline assignment: CDR1 LGHNA and CDR2 YSLEER. Deletions cut 0 bases from V and 4 bases from J, with 21 bases between.

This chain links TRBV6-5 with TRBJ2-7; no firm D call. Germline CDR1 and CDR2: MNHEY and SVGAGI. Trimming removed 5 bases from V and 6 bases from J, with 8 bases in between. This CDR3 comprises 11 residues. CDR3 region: CASSPSFEQYF. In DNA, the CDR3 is TGTGCCAGCAGTCCCAGTTTCGAGCAGTACTTC.

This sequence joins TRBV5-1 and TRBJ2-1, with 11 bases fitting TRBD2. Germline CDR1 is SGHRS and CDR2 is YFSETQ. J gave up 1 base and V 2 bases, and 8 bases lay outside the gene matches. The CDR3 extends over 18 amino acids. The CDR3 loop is CASSFLAGGPPSYNEQFF. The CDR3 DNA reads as TGCGCCAGCAGCTTCTTAGCGGGAGGGCCCCCTTCCTACAATGAGCAGTTCTTC.

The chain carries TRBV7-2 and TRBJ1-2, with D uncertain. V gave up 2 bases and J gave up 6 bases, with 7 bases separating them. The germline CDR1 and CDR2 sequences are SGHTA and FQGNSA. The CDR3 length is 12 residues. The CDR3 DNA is TGTGCCAGCAGCTTAACCGGGGATGGCTACACCTTC. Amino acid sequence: CASSLTGDGYTF.

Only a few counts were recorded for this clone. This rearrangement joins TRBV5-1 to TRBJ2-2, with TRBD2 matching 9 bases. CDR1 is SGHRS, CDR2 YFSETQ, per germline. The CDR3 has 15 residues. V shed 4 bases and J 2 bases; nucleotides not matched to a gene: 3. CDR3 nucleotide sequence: TGCGCCAGCAGCATGACTAGCGGAAACACCGGGGAGCTGTTTTTT. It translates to CASSMTSGNTGELFF. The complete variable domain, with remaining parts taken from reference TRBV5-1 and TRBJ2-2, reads KAGVTQTPRYLIKTRGQQVTLSCSPISGHRSVSWYQQTPGQGLQFLFEYFSETQRNKGNFPGRFSGRQFSNSRSEMNVSTLELGDSALYLCASSMTSGNTGELFFGEGSRLTVL.

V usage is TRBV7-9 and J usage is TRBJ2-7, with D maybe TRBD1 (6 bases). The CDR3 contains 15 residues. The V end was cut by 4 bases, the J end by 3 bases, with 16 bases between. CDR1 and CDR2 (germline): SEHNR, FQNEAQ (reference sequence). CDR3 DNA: TGTGCCAGCAGCTCCCGGACAGTCCATGGCTACGAGCAGTACTTC. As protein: CASSSRTVHGYEQYF.

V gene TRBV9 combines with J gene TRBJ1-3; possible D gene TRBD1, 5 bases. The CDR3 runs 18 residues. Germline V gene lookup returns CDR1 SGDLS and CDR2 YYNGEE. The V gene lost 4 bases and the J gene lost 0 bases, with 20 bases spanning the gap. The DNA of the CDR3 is TGTGCCAGCAGCCACCGAGCCGAGAGGGACCGCTCTGGAAACACCATATATTTT. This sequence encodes CASSHRAERDRSGNTIYF. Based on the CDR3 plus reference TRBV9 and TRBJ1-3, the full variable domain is DSGVTQTPKHLITATGQRVTLRCSPRSGDLSVYWYQQSLDQGLQFLIQYYNGEERAKGNILERFSAQQFPDLHSELNLSSLELGDSALYFCASSHRAERDRSGNTIYFGEGSWLTVV.

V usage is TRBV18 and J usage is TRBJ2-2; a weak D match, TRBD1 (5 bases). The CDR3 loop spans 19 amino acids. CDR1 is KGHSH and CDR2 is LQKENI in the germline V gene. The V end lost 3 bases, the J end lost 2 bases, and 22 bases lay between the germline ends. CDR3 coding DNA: TGTGCCAGCTCACCCAAGATCGTGGCCCGACAGTTAAACACCGGGGAGCTGTTTTTT. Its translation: CASSPKIVARQLNTGELFF.